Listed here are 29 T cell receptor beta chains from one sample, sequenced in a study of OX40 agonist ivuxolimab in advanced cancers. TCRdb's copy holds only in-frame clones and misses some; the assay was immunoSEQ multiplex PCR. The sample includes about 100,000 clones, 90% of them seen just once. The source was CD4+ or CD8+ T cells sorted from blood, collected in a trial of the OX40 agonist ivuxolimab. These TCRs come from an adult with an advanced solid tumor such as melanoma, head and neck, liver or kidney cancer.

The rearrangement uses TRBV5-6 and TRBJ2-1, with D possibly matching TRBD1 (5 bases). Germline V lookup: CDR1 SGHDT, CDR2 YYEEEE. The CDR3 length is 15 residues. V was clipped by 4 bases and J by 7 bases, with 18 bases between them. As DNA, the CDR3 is TGTGCCAGCAGCCCCCGACAGTATAGGGGTAATGAGCAGTTCTTC. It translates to CASSPRQYRGNEQFF.

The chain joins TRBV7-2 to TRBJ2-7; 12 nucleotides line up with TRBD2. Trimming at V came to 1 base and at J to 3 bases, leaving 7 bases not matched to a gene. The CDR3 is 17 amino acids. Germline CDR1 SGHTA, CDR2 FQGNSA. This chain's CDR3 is CASSLVSLAGGYYEQYF. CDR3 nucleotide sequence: TGTGCCAGCAGCTTAGTTAGTCTAGCGGGAGGGTACTACGAGCAGTACTTC. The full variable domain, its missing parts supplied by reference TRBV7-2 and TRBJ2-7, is GAGVSQSPSNKVTEKGKDVELRCDPISGHTALYWYRQSLGQGLEFLIYFQGNSAPDKSGLPSDRFSAERTGGSVSTLTIQRTQQEDSAVYLCASSLVSLAGGYYEQYFGPGTRLTVT.

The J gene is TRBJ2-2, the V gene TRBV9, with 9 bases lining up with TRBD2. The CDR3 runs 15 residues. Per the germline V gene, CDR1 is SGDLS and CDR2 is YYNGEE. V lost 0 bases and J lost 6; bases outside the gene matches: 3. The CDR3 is CASSVGGTSPGELFF. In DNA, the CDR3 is TGTGCCAGCAGCGTAGGGGGGACTAGCCCCGGGGAGCTGTTTTTT.

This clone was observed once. CDR3 sequence reads: CASSYSAYYGYTF. The DNA of the CDR3 is TGTGCCAGCAGTTACTCGGCTTACTATGGCTACACCTTC. V usage is TRBV6-6 and J usage is TRBJ1-2; D not certain. CDR3 length equals 13 residues. The V end lost 0 bases, the J end lost 3 bases, and 5 bases lay between the germline ends. Germline values: CDR1 MNHNY, CDR2 SVGAGI (reference sequence).

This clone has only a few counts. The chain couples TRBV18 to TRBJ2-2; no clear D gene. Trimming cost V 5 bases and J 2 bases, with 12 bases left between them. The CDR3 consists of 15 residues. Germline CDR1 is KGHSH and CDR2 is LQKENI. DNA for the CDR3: TGTGCCAGCTCATCAAAGGGCCTAAACACCGGGGAGCTGTTTTTT. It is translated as CASSSKGLNTGELFF.

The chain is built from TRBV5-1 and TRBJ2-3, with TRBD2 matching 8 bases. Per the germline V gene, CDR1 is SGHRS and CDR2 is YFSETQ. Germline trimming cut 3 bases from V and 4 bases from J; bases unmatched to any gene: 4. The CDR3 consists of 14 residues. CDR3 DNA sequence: TGCGCCAGCAGCTCTGGACTAGCCCCAGATACGCAGTATTTT. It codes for CASSSGLAPDTQYF.

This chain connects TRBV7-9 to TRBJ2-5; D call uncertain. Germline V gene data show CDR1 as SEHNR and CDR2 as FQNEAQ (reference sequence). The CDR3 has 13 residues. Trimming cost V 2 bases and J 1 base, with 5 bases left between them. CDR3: CASSLYIQETQYF. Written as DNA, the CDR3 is TGTGCCAGCAGCTTATATATCCAAGAGACCCAGTACTTC.

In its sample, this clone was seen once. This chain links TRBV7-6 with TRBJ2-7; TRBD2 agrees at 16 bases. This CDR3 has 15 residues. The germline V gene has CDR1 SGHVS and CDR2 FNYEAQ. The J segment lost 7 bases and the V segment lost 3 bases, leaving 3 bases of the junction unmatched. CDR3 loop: CASSLEGLAGGEQYF. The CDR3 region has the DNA TGTGCCAGCAGCTTGGAGGGACTAGCGGGAGGGGAGCAGTACTTC. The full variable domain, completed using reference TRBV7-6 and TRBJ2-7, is GAGVSQSPRYKVTKRGQDVALRCDPISGHVSLYWYRQALGQGPEFLTYFNYEAQQDKSGLPNDRFSAERPEGSISTLTIQRTEQRDSAMYRCASSLEGLAGGEQYFGPGTRLTVT.

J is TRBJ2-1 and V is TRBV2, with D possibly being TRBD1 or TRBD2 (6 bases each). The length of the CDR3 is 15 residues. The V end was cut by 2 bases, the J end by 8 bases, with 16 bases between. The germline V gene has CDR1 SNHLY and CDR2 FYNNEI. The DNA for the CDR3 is TGTGCCAGCAGTGAACGACAGAGGGGGGTCGATGAGCAGTTCTTC. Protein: CASSERQRGVDEQFF. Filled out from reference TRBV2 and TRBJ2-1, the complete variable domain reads EPEVTQTPSHQVTQMGQEVILRCVPISNHLYFYWYRQILGQKVEFLVSFYNNEISEKSEIFDDQFSVERPDGSNFTLKIRSTKLEDSAMYFCASSERQRGVDEQFFGPGTRLTVL.

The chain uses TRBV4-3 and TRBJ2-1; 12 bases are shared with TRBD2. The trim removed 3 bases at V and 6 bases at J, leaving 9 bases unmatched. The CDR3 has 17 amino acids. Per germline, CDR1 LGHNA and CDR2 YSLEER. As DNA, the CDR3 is TGCGCCAGCAGCCACCCGCCCGGGACTAGCGGGCTCAATGAGCAGTTCTTC. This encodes CASSHPPGTSGLNEQFF.

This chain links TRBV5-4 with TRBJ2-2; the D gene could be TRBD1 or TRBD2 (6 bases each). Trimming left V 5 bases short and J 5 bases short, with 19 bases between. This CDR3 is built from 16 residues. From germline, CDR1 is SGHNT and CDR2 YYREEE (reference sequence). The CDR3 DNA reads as TGTGCCAGCAGTTATGGTGGGCGAGGGGGGACCGGGGAGCTGTTTTTT. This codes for CASSYGGRGGTGELFF.

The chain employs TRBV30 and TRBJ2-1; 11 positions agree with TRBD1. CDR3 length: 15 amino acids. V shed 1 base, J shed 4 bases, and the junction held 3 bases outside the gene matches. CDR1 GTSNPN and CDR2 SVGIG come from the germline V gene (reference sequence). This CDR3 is CAWSGGQGGYNEQFF. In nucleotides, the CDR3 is TGTGCCTGGAGTGGGGGACAGGGGGGATACAATGAGCAGTTCTTC.

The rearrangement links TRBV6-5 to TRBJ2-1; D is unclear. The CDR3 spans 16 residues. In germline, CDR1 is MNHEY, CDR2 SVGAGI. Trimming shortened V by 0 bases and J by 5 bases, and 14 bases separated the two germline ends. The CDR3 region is CASSYSGLMGNNEQFF. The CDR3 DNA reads TGTGCCAGCAGTTACTCGGGGTTGATGGGCAACAATGAGCAGTTCTTC.

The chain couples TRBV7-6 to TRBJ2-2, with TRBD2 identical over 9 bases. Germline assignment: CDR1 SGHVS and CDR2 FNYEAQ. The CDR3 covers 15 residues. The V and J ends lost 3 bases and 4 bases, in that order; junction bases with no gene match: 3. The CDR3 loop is CASSFAGGTTGELFF. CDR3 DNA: TGTGCCAGCAGCTTCGCGGGAGGGACCACCGGGGAGCTGTTTTTT.

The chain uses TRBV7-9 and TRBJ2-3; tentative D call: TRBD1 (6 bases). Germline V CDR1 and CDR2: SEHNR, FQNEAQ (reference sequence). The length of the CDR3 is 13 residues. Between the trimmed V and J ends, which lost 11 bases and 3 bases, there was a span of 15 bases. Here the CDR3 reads CAATGSSTDTQYF. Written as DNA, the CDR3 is TGTGCCGCAACAGGGAGTTCGACAGATACGCAGTATTTT.

The CDR3 sequence: CASSPEQGGQPQHF. CDR3 in DNA: TGTGCCAGCTCACCAGAACAGGGTGGCCAGCCCCAGCATTTT. The chain uses TRBV18 and TRBJ1-5; the D gene is possibly TRBD1 (6 bases). Germline V gene sequence: CDR1 KGHSH, CDR2 LQKENI. Trimming pared 2 bases from V and 7 bases from J, leaving 12 bases between. CDR3 length: 14 residues.

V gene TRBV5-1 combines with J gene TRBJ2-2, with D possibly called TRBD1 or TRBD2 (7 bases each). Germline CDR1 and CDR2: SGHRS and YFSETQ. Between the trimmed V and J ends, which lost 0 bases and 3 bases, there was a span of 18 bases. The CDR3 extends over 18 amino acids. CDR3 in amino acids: CASSLVGGTALYTGELFF. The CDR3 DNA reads TGCGCCAGCAGCTTGGTCGGGGGGACAGCCCTATACACCGGGGAGCTGTTTTTT.

CDR3: CASSITGRNYGYTF. CDR3 in DNA: TGTGCCAGCAGTATTACAGGGCGAAACTATGGCTACACCTTC. The chain links TRBV5-4 to TRBJ1-2; the D gene is possibly TRBD1 (6 bases). Per germline, CDR1 SGHNT and CDR2 YYREEE (reference sequence). CDR3 length equals 14 residues. Deletions cut 5 bases from V and 2 bases from J, with 13 bases between. The complete variable domain, with remaining parts taken from reference TRBV5-4 and TRBJ1-2, reads ETGVTQSPTHLIKTRGQQVTLRCSSQSGHNTVSWYQQALGQGPQFIFQYYREEENGRGNFPPRFSGLQFPNYSSELNVNALELDDSALYLCASSITGRNYGYTFGSGTRLTVV.

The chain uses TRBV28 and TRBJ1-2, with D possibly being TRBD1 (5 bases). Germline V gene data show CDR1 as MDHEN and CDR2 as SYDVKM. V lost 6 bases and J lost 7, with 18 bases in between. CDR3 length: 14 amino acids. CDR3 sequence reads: CASRPGGRESGYTF. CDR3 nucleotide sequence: TGTGCCAGCAGGCCCGGCGGCAGGGAGAGTGGCTACACCTTC.

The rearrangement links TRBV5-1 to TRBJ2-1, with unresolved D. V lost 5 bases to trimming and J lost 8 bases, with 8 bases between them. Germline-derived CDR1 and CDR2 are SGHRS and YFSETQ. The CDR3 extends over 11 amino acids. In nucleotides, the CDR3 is TGCGCCAGCAGACAGATCGATGAGCAGTTCTTC. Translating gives CASRQIDEQFF.

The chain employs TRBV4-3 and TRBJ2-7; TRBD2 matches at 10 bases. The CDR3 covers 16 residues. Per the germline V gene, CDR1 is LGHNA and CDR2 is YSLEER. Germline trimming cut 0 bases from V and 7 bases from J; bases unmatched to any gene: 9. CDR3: CASSQDPLAGAVEQYF. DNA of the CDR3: TGCGCCAGCAGCCAAGATCCGCTAGCGGGAGCGGTGGAGCAGTACTTC.

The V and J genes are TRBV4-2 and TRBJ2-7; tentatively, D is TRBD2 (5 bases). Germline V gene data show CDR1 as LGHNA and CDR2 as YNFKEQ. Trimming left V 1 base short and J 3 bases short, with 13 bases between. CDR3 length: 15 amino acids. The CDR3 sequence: CASSQGWGVGYEQYF. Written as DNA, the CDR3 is TGTGCCAGCAGCCAAGGCTGGGGAGTTGGCTACGAGCAGTACTTC.

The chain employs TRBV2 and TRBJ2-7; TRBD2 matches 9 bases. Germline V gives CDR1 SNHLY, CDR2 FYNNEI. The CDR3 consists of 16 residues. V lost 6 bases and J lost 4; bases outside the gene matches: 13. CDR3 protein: CASRAGAGGRGYEQYF. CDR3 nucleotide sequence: TGTGCCAGCAGGGCGGGGGCCGGCGGGAGGGGATACGAGCAGTACTTC.

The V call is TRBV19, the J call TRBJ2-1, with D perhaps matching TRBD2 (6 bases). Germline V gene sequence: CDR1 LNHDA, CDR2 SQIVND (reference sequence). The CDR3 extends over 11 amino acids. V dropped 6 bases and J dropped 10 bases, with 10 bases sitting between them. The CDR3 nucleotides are TGTGCCAGTAGACTAGCTGCCGAGCAGTTCTTC. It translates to CASRLAAEQFF.

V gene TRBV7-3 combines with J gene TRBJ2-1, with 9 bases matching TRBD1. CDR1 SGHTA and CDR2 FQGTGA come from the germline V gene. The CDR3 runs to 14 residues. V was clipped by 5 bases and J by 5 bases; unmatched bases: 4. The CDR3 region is CASSRGTGNNEQFF. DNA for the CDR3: TGTGCCAGCAGCCGAGGGACAGGGAACAATGAGCAGTTCTTC.

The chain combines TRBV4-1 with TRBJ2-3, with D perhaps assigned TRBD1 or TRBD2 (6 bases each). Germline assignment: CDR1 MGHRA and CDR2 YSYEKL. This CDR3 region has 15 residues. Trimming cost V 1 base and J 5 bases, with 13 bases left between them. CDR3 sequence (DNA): TGCGCCAGCAGCCAAGCTCCGGGGGCGGGAGATACGCAGTATTTT. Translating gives CASSQAPGAGDTQYF.

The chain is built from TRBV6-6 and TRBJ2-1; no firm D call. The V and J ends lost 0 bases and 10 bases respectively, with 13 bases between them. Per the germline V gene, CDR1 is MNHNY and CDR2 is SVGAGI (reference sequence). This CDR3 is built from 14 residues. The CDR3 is CASSYSKEFGEQFF. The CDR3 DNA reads TGTGCCAGCAGTTACTCGAAGGAGTTTGGGGAGCAGTTCTTC.

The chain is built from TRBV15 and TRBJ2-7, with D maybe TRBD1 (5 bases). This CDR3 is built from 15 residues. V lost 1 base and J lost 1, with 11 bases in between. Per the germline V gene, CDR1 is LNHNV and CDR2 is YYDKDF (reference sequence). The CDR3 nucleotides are TGTGCCACCAGCAGAGTGGCAGGGCCATCCTACGAGCAGTACTTC. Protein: CATSRVAGPSYEQYF.

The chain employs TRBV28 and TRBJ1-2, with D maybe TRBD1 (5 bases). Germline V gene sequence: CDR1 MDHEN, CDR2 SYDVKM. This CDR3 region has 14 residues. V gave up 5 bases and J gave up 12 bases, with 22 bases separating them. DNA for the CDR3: TGTGCCAGCAGTGGAAGATTCAGACAGTCCCTCGACACCTTC. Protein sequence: CASSGRFRQSLDTF.